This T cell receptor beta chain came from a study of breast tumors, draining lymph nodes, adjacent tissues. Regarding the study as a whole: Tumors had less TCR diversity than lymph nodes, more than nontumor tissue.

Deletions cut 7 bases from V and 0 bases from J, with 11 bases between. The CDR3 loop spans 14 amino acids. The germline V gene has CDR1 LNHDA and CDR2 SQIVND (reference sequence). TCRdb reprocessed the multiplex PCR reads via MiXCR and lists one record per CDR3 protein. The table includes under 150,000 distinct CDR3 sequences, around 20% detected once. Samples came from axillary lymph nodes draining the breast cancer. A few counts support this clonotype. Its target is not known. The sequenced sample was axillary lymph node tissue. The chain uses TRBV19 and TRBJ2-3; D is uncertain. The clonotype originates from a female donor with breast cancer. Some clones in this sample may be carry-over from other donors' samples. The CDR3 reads CASNPTSSTDTQYF. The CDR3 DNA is TGTGCCAGTAACCCCACTTCTAGCACAGATACGCAGTATTTT.